These 15 T cell receptor beta chains were sequenced from one sample in a study of cytomegalovirus exposure and HLA in healthy donors. The study ran its PCR with 60 Vbeta and 13 Jbeta primers. Generated by immunoSEQ multiplex PCR, the TCRdb table keeps only in-frame clones and is missing some. This sample has some 140,000 clones; roughly 80% occur once, and the top ten carry approximately 2%. Sequenced material: PBMCs. These TCRs come from a man aged 30 to 45 in good health and CMV-seronegative.

Only a few counts were recorded for this clone. The V call is TRBV6-1, the J call TRBJ2-7; TRBD1 is a possible D gene (7 bases). V lost 7 bases to trimming and J lost 3 bases, with 19 bases between them. The CDR3 has 15 residues. The germline V gene has CDR1 MNHNS and CDR2 SASEGT. CDR3 DNA: TGTGCCAGCACCACATTCGGAGGGGGCGTCTACGAGCAGTACTTC. It is translated as CASTTFGGGVYEQYF.

The CDR3 loop reads CASSPGLPLEQYF. The CDR3 DNA is TGTGCCAGCAGCCCCGGACTACCTTTGGAGCAGTACTTC. The chain has TRBV5-4 and TRBJ2-7; tentative D call: TRBD2 (6 bases). The CDR3 length is 13 residues. Trimming pared 4 bases from V and 7 bases from J, leaving 15 bases between. Germline loops: CDR1 SGHNT, CDR2 YYREEE (reference sequence).

The CDR3 loop reads CASSYSGTGGSYEQYF. The CDR3 coding sequence is TGTGCCAGCAGTTACTCGGGGACAGGGGGGTCCTACGAGCAGTACTTC. This chain uses TRBV6-6 with TRBJ2-7; 11 bases are shared with TRBD1. The CDR3 totals 16 residues. V trimming: 0 bases; J trimming: 1 base; junction bases outside the gene matches: 2. Germline assignment: CDR1 MNHNY and CDR2 SVGAGI (reference sequence).

For the CDR3, the DNA is TGTGCCAGCAGTGGAGGGGGACAGGGGATATTTGGCTACACCTTC. This sequence encodes CASSGGGQGIFGYTF. J is TRBJ1-2 and V is TRBV28; 10 bases agree with TRBD1. The J segment lost 7 bases and the V segment lost 5 bases, leaving 10 bases of the junction unmatched. The CDR3 length is 15 residues. CDR1 and CDR2 from the germline V gene are MDHEN and SYDVKM.

V and J are TRBV19 and TRBJ2-7; 9 positions agree with TRBD2. The germline CDR1 and CDR2 sequences are LNHDA and SQIVND (reference sequence). This CDR3 contains 14 residues. Losses at the gene ends were 11 bases for V and 5 bases for J; bases not matched to a gene: 13. CDR3 residues: CAVKEAGGRNEQYF. CDR3 bases: TGTGCCGTGAAAGAAGCGGGAGGAAGGAACGAGCAGTACTTC.

The chain employs TRBV18 and TRBJ2-1; 7 bases map to TRBD2. CDR3 length: 16 amino acids. Germline V gene data show CDR1 as KGHSH and CDR2 as LQKENI. V lost 3 bases to trimming and J lost 2 bases; unmatched junction nucleotides: 7. As DNA, the CDR3 is TGTGCCAGCTCACCCCCTACGGGAGGTACCTACAATGAGCAGTTCTTC. Translated: CASSPPTGGTYNEQFF.

The chain joins TRBV11-2 to TRBJ2-7; 7 bases map to TRBD2. Germline-derived CDR1 and CDR2 are SGHAT and FQNNGV. There are 15 residues in the CDR3. V shed 5 bases, J shed 2 bases, and the junction held 9 bases outside the gene matches. The CDR3 loop is CASSGGGREPYEQYF. The CDR3 DNA follows: TGTGCCAGCAGCGGAGGAGGGCGGGAGCCCTACGAGCAGTACTTC.

This rearrangement joins TRBV18 to TRBJ2-3; D is unclear. The CDR3 has 12 residues. In germline, CDR1 is KGHSH, CDR2 LQKENI. Between the trimmed V and J ends, which lost 2 bases and 3 bases, there was a span of 3 bases. The CDR3 here is CASSPETDTQYF. Here the CDR3 DNA reads TGTGCCAGCTCACCAGAGACAGATACGCAGTATTTT.

The chain couples TRBV7-8 to TRBJ2-3, with 8 bases fitting TRBD2. V shed 1 base and J 1 base; nucleotides not matched to a gene: 4. CDR1 and CDR2 (germline): SGHVS, FQNEAQ. The CDR3 has 16 amino acids. CDR3 protein: CASSLGAAGGTDTQYF. CDR3 DNA sequence: TGTGCCAGCAGCTTAGGGGCAGCGGGAGGCACAGATACGCAGTATTTT.

The chain is built from TRBV19 and TRBJ2-5; TRBD1 might be the D (6 bases). There are 15 residues in the CDR3. The V end was cut by 7 bases, the J end by 5 bases, with 20 bases between. In germline, CDR1 is LNHDA, CDR2 SQIVND (reference sequence). The CDR3 region is CASTETGTPRETQYF. The CDR3 DNA is TGTGCCAGTACCGAGACCGGGACACCGAGGGAGACCCAGTACTTC.

This chain links TRBV5-1 with TRBJ1-1; maybe TRBD1 (5 bases). In germline, CDR1 is SGHRS, CDR2 YFSETQ. The ends were cut back, 0 bases at V and 4 bases at J, with 7 bases in the middle. This CDR3 has 13 amino acids. For the CDR3, the DNA is TGCGCCAGCAGCTTGGGCAGGGCCACTGAAGCTTTCTTT. Residues: CASSLGRATEAFF.

V is TRBV11-2 and J is TRBJ2-3; D not resolved. Looked up from germline, CDR1 is SGHAT and CDR2 is FQNNGV. This CDR3 region has 13 residues. The V end was cut by 1 base, the J end by 9 bases, with 11 bases between. In DNA, the CDR3 is TGTGCCAGCAGCTTAGTTGCGGCCCGAACGCAGTATTTT. This encodes CASSLVAARTQYF.

A note on this clone: The identical CDR3 is also encoded by other nucleotide sequences in the sample. The V gene is TRBV28, the J gene TRBJ2-3; 8 positions agree with TRBD2. After removal of 4 bases from V and 0 bases from J, the junction contained 0 bases not matched to a gene. The CDR3 runs to 14 residues. CDR1 and CDR2 from the germline V gene are MDHEN and SYDVKM. The CDR3: CASSSSGSTDTQYF. CDR3 nucleotides: TGTGCCAGCAGTTCTAGCGGGAGCACAGATACGCAGTATTTT.

The V gene is TRBV19, the J gene TRBJ1-2; no definite D call. The V end lost 4 bases, the J end lost 8 bases, and 8 bases lay between the germline ends. The CDR3 is 11 amino acids. In germline, CDR1 is LNHDA, CDR2 SQIVND (reference sequence). The CDR3, as DNA: TGTGCCAGTAGTACTGGGAGGGGCTACACCTTC. It translates to CASSTGRGYTF.

The chain combines TRBV7-2 with TRBJ2-7; 8 bases map to TRBD2. This CDR3 contains 14 residues. V lost 5 bases, J lost 0 bases, and 3 bases stayed unmatched. Germline values: CDR1 SGHTA, CDR2 FQGNSA. The CDR3: CASSPSGSSYEQYF. The CDR3 coding sequence is TGTGCCAGCAGCCCCAGCGGGAGCTCCTACGAGCAGTACTTC.